This TCR beta chain was observed in a study of blood T cell repertoires in COVID-19. CDR1 is LNHNV, CDR2 YYDKDF, per germline (reference sequence). This CDR3 spans 16 amino acids. V was clipped by 0 bases and J by 2 bases, with 11 bases between them. Libraries were prepared by immunoSEQ multiplex PCR; TCRdb keeps only in-frame clonotypes and omits some of them. The table has about 160,000 clones, approximately 88% seen once. The sequenced material came from peripheral blood. The chain combines TRBV15 with TRBJ1-3; TRBD1 might be the D (6 bases). The clonotype was recovered from a man between 18 and 35 years old with active or convalescent COVID-19. CDR3 nucleotide sequence: TGTGCCACCAGCAGAGATTTGGGGGCTGCTGGAAACACCATATATTTT. Translation: CATSRDLGAAGNTIYF.